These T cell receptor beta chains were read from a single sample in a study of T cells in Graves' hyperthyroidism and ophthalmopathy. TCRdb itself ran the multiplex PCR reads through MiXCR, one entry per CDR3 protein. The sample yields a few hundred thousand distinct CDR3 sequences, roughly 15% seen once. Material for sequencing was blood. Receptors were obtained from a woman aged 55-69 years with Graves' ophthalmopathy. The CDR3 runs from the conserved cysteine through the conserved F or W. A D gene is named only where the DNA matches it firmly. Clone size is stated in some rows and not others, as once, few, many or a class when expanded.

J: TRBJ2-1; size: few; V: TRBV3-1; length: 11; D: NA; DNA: TGTGCCAGCAGCCGGTGGGATGAGCAGTTCTTC; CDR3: CASSRWDEQFF
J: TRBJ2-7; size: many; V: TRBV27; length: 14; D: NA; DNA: TGTGCCAGCAGTTCTCGACGTCCTCCCTACGAGCAGTACTTC; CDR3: CASSSRRPPYEQYF
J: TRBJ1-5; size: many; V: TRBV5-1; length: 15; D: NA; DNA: TGCGCCAGCAGCTTGGCAGCGGTGGACAATCAGCCCCAGCATTTT; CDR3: CASSLAAVDNQPQHF
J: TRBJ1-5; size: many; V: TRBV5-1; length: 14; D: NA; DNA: TGCGCCAGCAGCTTGGAAGGGGGCAATCAGCCCCAGCATTTT; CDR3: CASSLEGGNQPQHF
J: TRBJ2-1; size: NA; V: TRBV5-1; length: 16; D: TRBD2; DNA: TGTGCCAGCAGCTTTGGAGGGGGTAGCGGGAGAGGTGAGCAGTTCTTC; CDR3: CASSFGGGSGRGEQFF
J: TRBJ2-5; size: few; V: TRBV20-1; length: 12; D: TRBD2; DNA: TGCAGTGCTGCAGCGGGAGAAGAGACCCAGTACTTC; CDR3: CSAAAGEETQYF
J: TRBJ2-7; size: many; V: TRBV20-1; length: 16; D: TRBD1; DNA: TGCAGTGCTAGAGATCTACAGGACAGGGGAACCTACGAGCAGTACTTC; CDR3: CSARDLQDRGTYEQYF
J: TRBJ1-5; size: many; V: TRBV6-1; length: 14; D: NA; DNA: TGTGCCAGCAGAACCAGACAAGGCAATCAGCCCCAGCATTTT; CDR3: CASRTRQGNQPQHF
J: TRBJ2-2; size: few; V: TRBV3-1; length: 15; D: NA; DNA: TGTGCCAGCAGCCAAGATTCGATTAGGACCGGGGAGCTGTTTTTT; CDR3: CASSQDSIRTGELFF
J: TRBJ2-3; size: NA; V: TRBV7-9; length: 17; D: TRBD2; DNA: TGTGCCAGCAGCTTAGGAGGGGCTAGCGGTAGCACAGATACGCAGTATTTT; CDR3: CASSLGGASGSTDTQYF
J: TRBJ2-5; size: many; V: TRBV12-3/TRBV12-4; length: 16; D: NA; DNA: TGTGCCAGCAGTGGTAATAATGGGGGGCTGAAAGAGACCCAGTACTTC; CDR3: CASSGNNGGLKETQYF
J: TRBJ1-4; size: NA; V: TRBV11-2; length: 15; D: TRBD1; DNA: TGTGCCAGCGGCTCCTTACGGACAGGCTTTGAAAAACTGTTTTTT; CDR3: CASGSLRTGFEKLFF
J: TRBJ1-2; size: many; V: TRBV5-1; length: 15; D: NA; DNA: TGCGCCAGCAGCTTGCGCGACCGGGATCCCTATGGCTACACCTTC; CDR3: CASSLRDRDPYGYTF
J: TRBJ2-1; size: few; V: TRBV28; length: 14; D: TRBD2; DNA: TGTGCCAGCACTCTAGCGGGGGTATACAATGAGCAGTTCTTC; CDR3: CASTLAGVYNEQFF
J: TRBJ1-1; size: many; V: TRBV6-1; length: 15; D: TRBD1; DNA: TGTGCCAGCAGTGGAGACAGGGGACGTCGCACTGAAGCTTTCTTT; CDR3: CASSGDRGRRTEAFF
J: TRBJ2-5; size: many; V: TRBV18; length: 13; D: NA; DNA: TGTGCCAGCTCACCGGTCGAAAAAGAGACCCAGTACTTC; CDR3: CASSPVEKETQYF
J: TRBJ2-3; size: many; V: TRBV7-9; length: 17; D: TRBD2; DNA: TGTGCCAGCAGCTTAGCCCTAGCGGGACCTAGCACAGATACGCAGTATTTT; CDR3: CASSLALAGPSTDTQYF
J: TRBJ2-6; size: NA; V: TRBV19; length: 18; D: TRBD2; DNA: TGTGCCAGTAGTCCCCGACTAGCGGGAGAGTCCGGGGCCAACGTCCTGACTTTC; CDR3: CASSPRLAGESGANVLTF
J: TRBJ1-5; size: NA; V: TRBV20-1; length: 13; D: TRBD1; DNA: TGCAGTGCAAGACAGGGAGGCAATCAGCCCCAGCATTTT; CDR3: CSARQGGNQPQHF
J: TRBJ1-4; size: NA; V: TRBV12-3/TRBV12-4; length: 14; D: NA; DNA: TGTGCCAGCAGTTCTACGCGCCTCGGAGAAAAACTGTTTTTT; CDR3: CASSSTRLGEKLFF
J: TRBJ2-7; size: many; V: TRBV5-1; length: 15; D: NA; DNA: TGCGCCAGCAGCTTGAGTCCGGGACGGGACTACGAGCAGTACTTC; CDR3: CASSLSPGRDYEQYF
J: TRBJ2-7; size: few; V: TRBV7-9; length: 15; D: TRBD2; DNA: TGTGCCAGCAGCTTAGTACTAGCGGGAGGTGCCGAGCAGTACTTC; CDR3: CASSLVLAGGAEQYF
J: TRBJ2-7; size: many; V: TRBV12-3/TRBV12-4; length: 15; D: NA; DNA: TGTGCCAGCAGTTTAGTGGCCGGCGTCCTTCCCGAGCAGTACTTC; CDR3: CASSLVAGVLPEQYF
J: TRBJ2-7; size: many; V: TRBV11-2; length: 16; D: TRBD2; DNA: TGTGCCAGCAGCTTAGTTCGCGGGAGGGCCTTAGGCGAGCAGTACTTC; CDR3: CASSLVRGRALGEQYF
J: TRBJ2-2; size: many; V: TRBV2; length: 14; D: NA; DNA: TGTGCCAGCAGGGACACCTGGCAACCCGGGGAGCTGTTTTTT; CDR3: CASRDTWQPGELFF
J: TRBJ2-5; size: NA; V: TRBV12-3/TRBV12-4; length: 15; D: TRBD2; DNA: TGTGCCAGCAGTTCTGAGAGCGGGAGTTCGCAGACCCAGTACTTC; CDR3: CASSSESGSSQTQYF
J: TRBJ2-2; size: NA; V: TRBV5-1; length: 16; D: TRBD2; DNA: TGCGCCAGCAGCTTTCTAGCGGGTACGAACACCGGGGAGCTGTTTTTT; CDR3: CASSFLAGTNTGELFF